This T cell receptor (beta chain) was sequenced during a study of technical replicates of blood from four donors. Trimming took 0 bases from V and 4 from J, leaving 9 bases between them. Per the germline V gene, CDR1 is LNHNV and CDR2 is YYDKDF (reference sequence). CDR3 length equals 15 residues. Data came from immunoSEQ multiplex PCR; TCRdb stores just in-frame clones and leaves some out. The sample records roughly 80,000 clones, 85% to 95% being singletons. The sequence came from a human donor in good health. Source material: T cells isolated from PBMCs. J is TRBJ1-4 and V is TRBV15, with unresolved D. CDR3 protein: CATSRDGWLNEKLFF. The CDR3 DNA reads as TGTGCCACCAGCAGAGACGGGTGGCTTAATGAAAAACTGTTTTTT.